This T cell receptor (beta chain) was obtained from a study of blood T cell repertoires in COVID-19. Trimming removed 6 bases from V and 10 bases from J, with 24 bases in between. The CDR3 is made up of 15 amino acids. Germline V gene lookup returns CDR1 KGHSH and CDR2 LQKENI. Profiled with immunoSEQ multiplex PCR; TCRdb holds only in-frame clones, not every one. The sample lists some 220,000 clones; 80% were seen once. The TCR comes from a woman aged 65 to 85 with acute or convalescent COVID-19. The sequenced sample was peripheral blood. The J gene is TRBJ1-2, the V gene TRBV18, with D unclear. The CDR3 spells CASSPERRDPLAYTF. The CDR3 bases are TGTGCCAGCTCCCCGGAACGGAGGGATCCTTTGGCCTACACCTTC.